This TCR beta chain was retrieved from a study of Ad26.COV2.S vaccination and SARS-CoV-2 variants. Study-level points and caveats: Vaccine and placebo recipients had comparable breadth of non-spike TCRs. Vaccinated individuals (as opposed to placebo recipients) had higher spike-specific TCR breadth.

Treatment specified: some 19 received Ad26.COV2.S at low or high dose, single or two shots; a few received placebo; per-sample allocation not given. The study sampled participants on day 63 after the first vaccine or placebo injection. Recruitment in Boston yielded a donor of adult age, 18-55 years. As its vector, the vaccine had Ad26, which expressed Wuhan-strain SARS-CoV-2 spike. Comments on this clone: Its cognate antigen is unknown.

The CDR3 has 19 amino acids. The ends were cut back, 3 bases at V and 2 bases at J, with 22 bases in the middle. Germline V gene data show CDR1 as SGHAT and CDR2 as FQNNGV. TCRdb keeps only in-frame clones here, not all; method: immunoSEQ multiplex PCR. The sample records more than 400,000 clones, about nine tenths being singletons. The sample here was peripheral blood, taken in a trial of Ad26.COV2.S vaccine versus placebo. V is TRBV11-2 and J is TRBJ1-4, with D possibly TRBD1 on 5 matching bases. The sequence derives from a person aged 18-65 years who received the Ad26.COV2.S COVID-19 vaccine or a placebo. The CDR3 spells CASSFRPGGFELTNEKLFF. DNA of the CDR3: TGTGCCAGCAGCTTCCGACCTGGGGGGTTTGAATTGACTAATGAAAAACTGTTTTTT.